This TCR beta chain was profiled in a study of CXCR3-negative and CXCR3-positive naive CD8 T cells. The germline V gene encodes CDR1 SEHNR and CDR2 FQNEAQ (reference sequence). The CDR3 is made up of 14 amino acids. Triplicate sorts, around 300,000 cells apiece, were made for each CD8+ T cell subset. CD45RO-CCR7+CD27+CD95- expression identified naive CD8+ T cells. Findings of the study overall: Higher TRB CDR3 hydrophobicity marked CXCR3-positive naive cells relative to CXCR3-negative naive cells. Whereas memory cells differed, naive CXCR3-negative and CXCR3-positive cells shared similar TRBV-TRBJ usage.

On this clonotype: No antigen is known for it.

All TRB cDNA libraries came from 5' RACE performed with UMI labels. Following a re-call of the 5' RACE reads, TCRdb has one entry per CDR3 protein and lacks DNA. Across about 130,000 distinct CDR3 sequences, the top ten clones capture under 0.5% of the sample. This sequence originates from a human donor in good health. Some clones in this sample may be carry-over from other donors' samples. The chain recombines TRBV7-9 with TRBJ2-3. The sample was naive CXCR3- CD8+ T cells from blood. Subset indicated: CD45RO-CCR7+CD27+CD95- naive CD8+ T cells lacking CXCR3 (TNR3-). The CDR3 spells CASSLIADTDTQYF. Full variable domain (remainder filled in from reference TRBV7-9 and TRBJ2-3): DTGVSQNPRHKITKRGQNVTFRCDPISEHNRLYWYRQTLGQGPEFLTYFQNEAQLEKSRLLSDRFSAERPKGSFSTLEIQRTEQGDSAMYLCASSLIADTDTQYFGPGTRLTVL.